There are a few counts of the clone carrying this T cell receptor beta chain. Its antigen is undetermined. Method: immunoSEQ multiplex PCR; TCRdb's copy keeps in-frame clones and lacks some. The table lists some 1 million clones, about 76% of them singletons. The data stem from a study of shared clonotypes between healthy human individuals. Whole-study findings and limits: Larger estimated richness was generally recorded for naive subsets relative to memory subsets.

Trimming left V 2 bases short and J 10 bases short, with 19 bases between. From germline, CDR1 is SEHNR and CDR2 FQNEAQ (reference sequence). The CDR3 totals 15 residues. The clonotype originates from a man aged 18 to 29 in good health. The sample was memory CD4+ T cells sorted from blood. Subset reported: CD45RA-negative fraction. The chain combines TRBV7-9 with TRBJ2-3; D gene ambiguous. The CDR3: CASSLQDGGLFAQYF. CDR3 DNA: TGTGCCAGCAGCTTACAGGACGGTGGGTTGTTTGCGCAGTATTTT.